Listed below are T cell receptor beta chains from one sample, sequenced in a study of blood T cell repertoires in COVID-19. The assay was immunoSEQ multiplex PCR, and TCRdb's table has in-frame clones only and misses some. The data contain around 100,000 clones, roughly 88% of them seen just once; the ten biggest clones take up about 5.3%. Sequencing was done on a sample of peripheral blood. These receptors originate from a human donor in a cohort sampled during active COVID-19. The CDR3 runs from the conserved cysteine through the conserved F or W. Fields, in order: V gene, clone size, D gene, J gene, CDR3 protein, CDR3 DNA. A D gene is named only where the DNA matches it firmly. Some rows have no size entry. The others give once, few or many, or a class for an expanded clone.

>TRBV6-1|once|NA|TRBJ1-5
CASSASSGVFNQPQHF
TGTGCCAGCAGTGCCTCTTCAGGGGTGTTCAATCAGCCCCAGCATTTT
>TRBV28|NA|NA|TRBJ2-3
CASTAAQHSVAQYF
TGTGCCAGCACTGCGGCACAACACTCAGTGGCGCAGTATTTT
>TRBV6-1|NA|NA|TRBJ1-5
CASSDRGPRSNQPQHF
TGTGCCAGCAGTGACCGCGGGCCGAGGAGCAATCAGCCCCAGCATTTT
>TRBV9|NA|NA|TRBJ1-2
CASSATATGNYGYTF
TGTGCCAGCAGCGCCACCGCGACCGGGAACTATGGCTACACCTTC
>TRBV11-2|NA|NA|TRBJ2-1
CASTTVQGSYNEQFF
TGTGCCAGCACCACCGTACAGGGCAGCTACAATGAGCAGTTCTTC
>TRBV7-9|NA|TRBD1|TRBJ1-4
CASSHRTGGEKLFF
TGTGCCAGCAGTCACAGGACAGGGGGTGAAAAACTGTTTTTT
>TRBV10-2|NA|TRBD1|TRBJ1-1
CASSENMDRDAFF
TGCGCCAGCAGTGAGAATATGGACAGGGATGCTTTCTTT
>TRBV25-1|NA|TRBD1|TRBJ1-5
CASSEGQGASQPQHF
TGTGCCAGCAGTGAAGGTCAGGGGGCTAGTCAGCCCCAGCATTTT
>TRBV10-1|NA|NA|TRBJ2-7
CASSRGSDEQYF
TGCGCCAGCTCTCGGGGTTCTGACGAGCAGTACTTC
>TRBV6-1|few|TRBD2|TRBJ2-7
CASSEEVAGGGYEQYF
TGTGCCAGCAGTGAAGAGGTCGCGGGAGGGGGGTACGAGCAGTACTTC
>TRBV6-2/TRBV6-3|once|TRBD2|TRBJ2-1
CASSSLAGRLVNEQFF
TGTGCCAGCAGTTCCCTAGCGGGGAGGTTGGTAAATGAGCAGTTCTTC
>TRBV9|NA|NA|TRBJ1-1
CASSVEINTEAFF
TGTGCCAGCAGCGTGGAGATTAACACTGAAGCTTTCTTT
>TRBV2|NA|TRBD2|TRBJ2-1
CASRTSGRDEQFF
TGTGCCAGCAGAACTAGCGGGAGAGACGAGCAGTTCTTC
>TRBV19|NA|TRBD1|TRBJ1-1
CASSRRTGGMNTEAFF
TGTGCCAGTAGTCGCCGGACAGGGGGGATGAACACTGAAGCTTTCTTT
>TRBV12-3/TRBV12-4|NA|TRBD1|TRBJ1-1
CASTGQMNTEAFF
TGTGCCAGCACGGGACAGATGAACACTGAAGCTTTCTTT
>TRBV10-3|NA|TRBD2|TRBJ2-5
CAISERGTREETQYF
TGTGCCATCAGTGAGAGGGGGACTAGGGAGGAGACCCAGTACTTC
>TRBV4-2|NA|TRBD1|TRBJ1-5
CASSQDFRTGQGQPQHF
TGTGCCAGCAGCCAAGATTTTAGGACAGGGCAGGGTCAGCCCCAGCATTTT
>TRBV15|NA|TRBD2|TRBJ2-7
CATSREALAGIIYEQYF
TGTGCCACCAGCAGAGAAGCCCTAGCGGGAATAATCTACGAGCAGTACTTC
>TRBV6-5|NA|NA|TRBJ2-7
CATEDSFYLYEQYF
TGTGCCACCGAAGACTCCTTTTACCTTTACGAGCAGTACTTC
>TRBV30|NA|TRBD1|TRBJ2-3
CAWTTGQGLDTQYF
TGTGCCTGGACTACGGGACAGGGGCTCGATACGCAGTATTTT
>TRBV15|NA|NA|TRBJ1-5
CATSRAGIDQPQHF
TGTGCCACCAGCAGAGCAGGGATTGATCAGCCCCAGCATTTT
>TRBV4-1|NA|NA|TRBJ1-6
CASSQEEGWDSPLHF
TGCGCCAGCAGCCAAGAGGAGGGATGGGATTCACCCCTCCACTTT
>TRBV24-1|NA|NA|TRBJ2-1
CATSKTGFSYNEQFF
TGTGCCACCAGCAAAACAGGATTCTCCTACAATGAGCAGTTCTTC
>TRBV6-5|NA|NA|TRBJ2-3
CASSYGGGMDTQYF
TGTGCCAGCAGTTACGGGGGAGGAATGGATACGCAGTATTTT
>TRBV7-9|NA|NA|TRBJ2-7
CASSFSKGEQYF
TGTGCCAGCAGCTTTTCGAAGGGGGAGCAGTACTTC
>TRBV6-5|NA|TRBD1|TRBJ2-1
CASRGQGNSAEQFF
TGTGCCAGCAGAGGACAGGGTAATAGTGCAGAGCAGTTCTTC
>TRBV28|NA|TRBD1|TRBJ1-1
CASTSTGQKNTEAFF
TGTGCCAGCACCTCGACGGGACAGAAGAACACTGAAGCTTTCTTT
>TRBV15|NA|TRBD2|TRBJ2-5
CATSRGGTSGSETQYF
TGTGCCACCAGCAGAGGAGGGACTAGCGGGTCTGAGACCCAGTACTTC
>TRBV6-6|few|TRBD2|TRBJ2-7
CASTGLAGGKYEQYF
TGTGCCAGCACCGGACTAGCGGGAGGAAAGTACGAGCAGTACTTC
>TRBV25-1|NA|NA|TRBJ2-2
CASSYGMNTGELFF
TGTGCCAGCTCCTACGGGATGAACACCGGGGAGCTGTTTTTT
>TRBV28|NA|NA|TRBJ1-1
CASSLGEVGAFF
TGTGCCAGCAGTCTGGGGGAGGTCGGAGCTTTCTTT
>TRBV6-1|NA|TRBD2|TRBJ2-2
CASSERLAETGELFF
TGTGCCAGCAGTGAAAGGCTAGCGGAGACCGGGGAGCTGTTTTTT
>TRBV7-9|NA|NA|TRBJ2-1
CASSYLYNEQFF
TGTGCCAGCAGCTATCTCTACAATGAGCAGTTCTTC